The 25 T cell receptor beta chains below were found in one sample sequenced in a study of blood T cell repertoires in COVID-19. Measured with immunoSEQ multiplex PCR; TCRdb has only the in-frame clones, and not every one. The sample shows some 170,000 clones, 80% to 90% of them seen only once. Input material: peripheral blood. The receptor set was obtained from a woman aged 40 to 50 with COVID-19, enrolled during active disease.

J is TRBJ2-7 and V is TRBV3-1 (or the pseudogene TRBV3-2); D not certain. Per the germline V gene, CDR1 is LGHDT and CDR2 is YNNKEL (reference sequence). The CDR3 consists of 14 residues. Trimming removed 1 base at V and 4 bases at J, with 11 bases between. The CDR3 DNA reads as TGTGCCAGCAGCCAAGGAGTGCGGAGTTACGAGCAGTACGTC. Residues: CASSQGVRSYEQYV.

The chain uses TRBV7-9 and TRBJ2-5; D is perhaps TRBD2 (6 bases). Per the germline V gene, CDR1 is SEHNR and CDR2 is FQNEAQ (reference sequence). This CDR3 has 15 residues. Trimming removed 2 bases at V and 4 bases at J, with 14 bases between. The CDR3, as DNA: TGTGCCAGCAGCTTAAACGGTTTGGGGGGAGAGACCCAGTACTTC. Amino acids: CASSLNGLGGETQYF.

Here the CDR3 reads CASSSGNRRNTGELFF. The CDR3 bases are TGCGCCAGCAGTAGCGGAAATCGGCGTAACACCGGGGAGCTGTTTTTT. The chain is built from TRBV4-1 and TRBJ2-2, with a weak D call TRBD2 (6 bases). The CDR3 covers 16 residues. V shed 6 bases and J shed 2 bases, with 16 bases lying between them. CDR1 is MGHRA and CDR2 is YSYEKL in the germline V gene.

The rearrangement joins TRBV27 to TRBJ1-1; a weak D match, TRBD1 (6 bases). The CDR3 runs to 16 residues. Germline V gives CDR1 MNHEY, CDR2 SMNVEV (reference sequence). The V gene lost 0 bases and the J gene lost 11 bases, with 22 bases spanning the gap. CDR3 bases: TGTGCCAGCAGTTTATCGTATCTTGGGGGACACCGGGGCGCTTTCTTT. As protein: CASSLSYLGGHRGAFF.

This chain connects TRBV19 to TRBJ1-2, with TRBD1 identical over 8 bases. The CDR3 is 13 amino acids. Germline assignment: CDR1 LNHDA and CDR2 SQIVND (reference sequence). The V segment lost 4 bases and the J segment 7 bases; nucleotides outside the gene matches: 5. CDR3 protein: CASSRQGKSGYTF. The DNA of the CDR3 is TGTGCCAGTAGTAGACAGGGGAAAAGTGGCTACACCTTC.

The rearrangement links TRBV20-1 to TRBJ1-6; 11 bases align to TRBD1. CDR1 DFQATT and CDR2 SNEGSKA come from the germline V gene (reference sequence). The J segment lost 9 bases and the V segment lost 3 bases, leaving 7 bases of the junction unmatched. The CDR3 is 15 residues long. CDR3 protein: CSASRDRGNFSPLHF. CDR3 sequence (DNA): TGCAGTGCTAGTAGGGACAGGGGGAATTTTTCACCCCTCCACTTT.

This chain links TRBV18 with TRBJ1-4; 9 bases are shared with TRBD1. The V and J ends lost 3 bases and 8 bases, in that order; junction bases with no gene match: 4. The CDR3 totals 14 residues. CDR1 KGHSH and CDR2 LQKENI come from the germline V gene. The CDR3 bases are TGTGCCAGCTCACCGGACAGGGGAGGGGAAAAACTGTTTTTT. Translating gives CASSPDRGGEKLFF.

The rearrangement links TRBV5-6 to TRBJ1-1; D uncertain. V dropped 2 bases and J dropped 4 bases, with 9 bases sitting between them. CDR1 SGHDT and CDR2 YYEEEE come from the germline V gene. The CDR3 is made up of 13 amino acids. CDR3 residues: CASSLSRVTEAFF. CDR3 DNA sequence: TGTGCCAGCAGCTTATCGAGGGTCACTGAAGCTTTCTTT.

The chain carries TRBV12-3 or TRBV12-4 and TRBJ2-7, with D maybe TRBD2 (6 bases). V lost 3 bases to trimming and J lost 6 bases, with 9 bases between them. The CDR3 is made up of 12 amino acids. The CDR3 region has the DNA TGTGCCAGCAGTTTTGGAGGGGCCGAGCAGTACTTC. It encodes CASSFGGAEQYF.

The J gene is TRBJ2-3, the V gene TRBV11-3; TRBD2 matches at 10 bases. CDR1 and CDR2 (germline): SGHNT, YENEEA. The CDR3 is 15 residues long. The V and J ends lost 5 bases and 0 bases, in that order; junction bases with no gene match: 2. For the CDR3, the DNA is TGTGCCAGCAGCCAGACTAGCGGGAGCACAGATACGCAGTATTTT. The encoded protein is CASSQTSGSTDTQYF.

This chain uses TRBV9 with TRBJ2-1, with TRBD2 matching over 10 bases. V gave up 3 bases and J gave up 3 bases; unmatched junction bases: 3. Germline V CDR1 and CDR2: SGDLS, YYNGEE. The CDR3 consists of 15 residues. For the CDR3, the DNA is TGTGCCAGCAGCGGTAGCGGGGGGATCTACAATGAGCAGTTCTTC. It specifies CASSGSGGIYNEQFF.

This rearrangement joins TRBV30 to TRBJ2-3, with D perhaps matching TRBD2 (5 bases). V was clipped by 1 base and J by 1 base, with 12 bases between them. The CDR3 spans 15 residues. Germline CDR1 reads GTSNPN; CDR2 reads SVGIG (reference sequence). The CDR3 DNA follows: TGTGCCTGGAGTGGAAAAGGGAGTGGCACAGATACGCAGTATTTT. It translates to CAWSGKGSGTDTQYF.

This chain links TRBV14 with TRBJ1-3, with 7 bases fitting TRBD1. Germline CDR1 reads SGHDN; CDR2 reads FVKESK. V shed 5 bases and J 1 base; nucleotides not matched to a gene: 5. This CDR3 region has 15 residues. CDR3 sequence (DNA): TGTGCCAGCAGCAACAGGGGTTCGTCTGGAAACACCATATATTTT. Amino acids: CASSNRGSSGNTIYF.

The chain joins TRBV7-3 to TRBJ2-2; no clear D. The CDR3 runs 14 residues. The germline V gene has CDR1 SGHTA and CDR2 FQGTGA. V was cut by 5 bases and J by 0 bases, with 7 bases left in between. CDR3 amino acids: CASSQAPNTGELFF. CDR3 in DNA: TGTGCCAGCAGCCAAGCCCCGAACACCGGGGAGCTGTTTTTT.

This clone was detected a few times. The rearrangement links TRBV18 to TRBJ1-6; D may be TRBD1 (5 bases). V dropped 3 bases and J dropped 7 bases, with 10 bases sitting between them. Germline assignment: CDR1 KGHSH and CDR2 LQKENI. There are 14 residues in the CDR3. The CDR3: CASSPGLGNSPLHF. CDR3 DNA sequence: TGTGCCAGCTCACCGGGACTTGGGAATTCACCCCTCCACTTT.

The rearrangement links TRBV5-6 to TRBJ1-2; D remains unclear. CDR3 length equals 14 residues. Trimming took off 9 bases at V and 4 bases at J, with 19 bases between the two ends. CDR1 is SGHDT and CDR2 is YYEEEE in the germline V gene. CDR3 coding DNA: TGTGCCACCACAATTTTAGGAGGCGGCTATGGCTACACCTTC. Translating it yields CATTILGGGYGYTF. Combining the CDR3 with reference TRBV5-6 and TRBJ1-2 gives the whole variable domain DAGVTQSPTHLIKTRGQQVTLRCSPKSGHDTVSWYQQALGQGPQFIFQYYEEEERQRGNFPDRFSGHQFPNYSSELNVNALLLGDSALYLCATTILGGGYGYTFGSGTRLTVV.

The CDR3 coding sequence is TGTGCCAGCAGCAACTCTCACAGGAACACTGAAGCTTTCTTT. It yields the protein CASSNSHRNTEAFF. This sequence joins TRBV7-2 and TRBJ1-1; unclear D gene. V was shortened by 5 bases and J by 1 base, with 11 bases between the two germline ends. CDR1 is SGHTA and CDR2 is FQGNSA in the germline V gene. This CDR3 has 14 residues.

V usage is TRBV5-1 and J usage is TRBJ2-1, with 10 bases lining up with TRBD2. The CDR3 length is 15 residues. CDR1 is SGHRS and CDR2 is YFSETQ in the germline V gene. V lost 6 bases, J lost 10 bases, and 13 bases stayed unmatched. The CDR3 DNA reads as TGCGCCAGCATCAGTCTAGCGGGAGTGTCGGGGGAGCAGTTCTTC. Its protein product is CASISLAGVSGEQFF.

This clone occurred a few times. CDR3 protein: CASKGVENPYEQYF. CDR3 bases: TGCGCCAGCAAGGGAGTAGAGAACCCCTACGAGCAGTACTTC. The chain is built from TRBV10-2 and TRBJ2-7; D is possibly TRBD2 (5 bases). There are 14 residues in the CDR3. The germline CDR1 and CDR2 sequences are WSHSY and SAAADI. V gave up 7 bases and J gave up 2 bases, with 15 bases separating them.

The chain employs TRBV6-5 and TRBJ1-6; possible D gene TRBD1, 6 bases. The CDR3 runs to 14 residues. Between the trimmed V and J ends, which lost 3 bases and 10 bases, there was a span of 13 bases. Germline assignment: CDR1 MNHEY and CDR2 SVGAGI. The CDR3 loop is CASSYQGIGSPLHF. Written as DNA, the CDR3 is TGTGCCAGCAGTTATCAGGGGATTGGGTCACCCCTCCACTTT.

This chain uses TRBV5-1 with TRBJ1-2; D unclear. V was cut by 3 bases and J by 6 bases, with 15 bases left in between. Germline CDR1 SGHRS, CDR2 YFSETQ. The CDR3 loop spans 14 amino acids. In DNA, the CDR3 is TGCGCCAGCAGCTACACTCTTAATCGGGATGGCTACACCTTC. Its protein is CASSYTLNRDGYTF.

This clone was seen a few times. CDR3 nucleotides: TGCGCCAGCAGCCAAGGGGACTTGGACTACGAGCAGTACTTC. It codes for CASSQGDLDYEQYF. V and J are TRBV4-1 and TRBJ2-7; possibly TRBD2 for D (6 bases). Germline V gene data show CDR1 as MGHRA and CDR2 as YSYEKL. V was clipped by 1 base and J by 3 bases, with 10 bases between them. This CDR3 has 14 amino acids.

This sequence joins TRBV4-2 and TRBJ2-4; 8 bases are a match to TRBD2. Germline loops: CDR1 LGHNA, CDR2 YNFKEQ. There are 16 residues in the CDR3. V lost 0 bases and J lost 4; bases outside the gene matches: 5. For the CDR3, the DNA is TGTGCCAGCAGCCAAGATGCCGAGCGGGGGAAAAACATTCAGTACTTC. This encodes CASSQDAERGKNIQYF.

The chain has TRBV11-2 and TRBJ2-7, with a weak D call TRBD2 (6 bases). The germline CDR1 and CDR2 sequences are SGHAT and FQNNGV. Trimming pared 2 bases from V and 7 bases from J, leaving 18 bases between. The CDR3 is 15 amino acids. The CDR3 sequence: CASSLNLASFGEQYF. CDR3 DNA: TGTGCCAGCAGCTTAAATCTAGCGTCCTTCGGGGAGCAGTACTTC.

This sequence joins TRBV6-4 and TRBJ2-1; 9 bases align to TRBD2. This CDR3 is built from 16 residues. CDR1 and CDR2 (germline): MRHNA, SNTAGT. V dropped 0 bases and J dropped 7; count of bases not matched to a gene: 7. The CDR3 nucleotides are TGTGCCAGCAGTGACTCCGGGACTAGCTCGGGTAATGAGCAGTTCTTC. Translating it yields CASSDSGTSSGNEQFF.